Below are 20 T cell receptor beta chains sequenced from a single sample in a study of CD8 T cells in ankylosing spondylitis. TCRdb passed the 5' RACE reads through MiXCR, listing each CDR3 protein once. The table lists 250,000 to 350,000 distinct CDR3 sequences, around 18% of them singletons. Sample: blood, either unsorted or a sorted T cell fraction (not recorded which). All receptors come from a male donor with ankylosing spondylitis or in good health (not recorded which).

This chain uses TRBV6-2 or TRBV6-3 with TRBJ2-5, with 8 bases fitting TRBD2. Germline CDR1 MNHEY, CDR2 SVGEGT. V was pared by 2 bases and J by 2 bases, with 4 bases of the junction left unmatched. The CDR3 totals 15 residues. The CDR3 sequence: CASSYGSGVQETQYF. CDR3 in DNA: TGTGCCAGCAGTTACGGTAGCGGGGTTCAAGAGACCCAGTACTTC.

In this sample, this clonotype turned up many times. This chain uses TRBV5-1 with TRBJ1-1, with 11 bases aligning to TRBD1. V lost 1 base, J lost 0 bases, and 5 bases stayed unmatched. The CDR3 contains 17 residues. CDR1 is SGHRS and CDR2 is YFSETQ in the germline V gene. The CDR3 region has the DNA TGCGCCAGCAGCTTGTTGGGACAGGGGGTTTTGAACACTGAAGCTTTCTTT. Translation gives CASSLLGQGVLNTEAFF.

This clonotype has more than one count but fewer than ten. The V gene is TRBV6-4, the J gene TRBJ2-3, with D unresolved. V gave up 2 bases and J gave up 4 bases, with 7 bases separating them. The CDR3 runs to 13 residues. CDR1 and CDR2 (germline): MRHNA, SNTAGT. The CDR3 region has the DNA TGTGCCAGCAGTGACGGCTCATCAGATACGCAGTATTTT. Residues: CASSDGSSDTQYF.

Many counts were recorded for this clonotype. V is TRBV12-3 or TRBV12-4 and J is TRBJ2-3; 12 positions match TRBD2. The V gene end was trimmed by 5 bases and the J gene end by 2 bases; junction bases not matched to a gene: 8. The CDR3 runs 17 residues. Here the CDR3 DNA reads TGTGCCAGCAGTCCCCTACTAGCGGGGGGCGTCACAGATACGCAGTATTTT. This encodes CASSPLLAGGVTDTQYF.

This clonotype was counted a few times. The chain carries TRBV10-3 and TRBJ2-2, with 8 bases aligning to TRBD2. This CDR3 has 15 amino acids. Germline lookup yields CDR1 ENHRY and CDR2 SYGVKD. The junction had 7 bases not matched to a gene; V was cut back by 4 bases and J by 6 bases. The CDR3 is CAISVAAGGPGELFF. The CDR3 DNA is TGTGCCATCAGTGTAGCGGCGGGAGGACCCGGGGAGCTGTTTTTT.

This clonotype occurred many times. This chain connects TRBV20-1 to TRBJ2-5; no clear D gene. Germline CDR1 reads DFQATT; CDR2 reads SNEGSKA (reference sequence). V lost 6 bases, J lost 5 bases, and 19 bases lay in between. There are 14 residues in the CDR3. The CDR3 DNA sequence: TGCAGTGCCCCCCCTGCTTGGGGTTTGGAGACCCAGTACTTC. This translates into CSAPPAWGLETQYF.

V is TRBV12-3 or TRBV12-4 and J is TRBJ2-2; D is unclear. Trimming pared 7 bases from V and 0 bases from J, leaving 12 bases between. This CDR3 has 15 residues. CDR3 sequence: CASTVGNTNTGELFF. Written as DNA, the CDR3 is TGTGCCAGCACCGTGGGGAATACGAACACCGGGGAGCTGTTTTTT.

The chain is built from TRBV20-1 and TRBJ2-7, with 14 bases identical to TRBD2. V dropped 5 bases and J dropped 2; count of bases not matched to a gene: 8. CDR1 is DFQATT and CDR2 is SNEGSKA in the germline V gene (reference sequence). The CDR3 has 16 residues. The CDR3 is CSAGGTSGRSAYEQYV. Written as DNA, the CDR3 is TGCAGTGCTGGGGGGACTAGCGGGAGAAGCGCCTACGAGCAGTACGTC.

This clonotype has a count of ten or more. The V gene is TRBV10-3, the J gene TRBJ1-5; 8 positions agree with TRBD1. This CDR3 is built from 15 residues. V was pared by 2 bases and J by 7 bases, with 7 bases of the junction left unmatched. Looked up from germline, CDR1 is ENHRY and CDR2 is SYGVKD. The CDR3 DNA sequence: TGTGCCATCAGTGAGAGCGGACAGGGAAGCCAGCCCCAGCATTTT. Its translation is CAISESGQGSQPQHF.

The table lists this clonotype with many counts. The chain employs TRBV11-1 and TRBJ2-3; TRBD1 matches at 9 bases. Germline V gene data show CDR1 as SGHAT and CDR2 as FQDESV (reference sequence). CDR3 length: 15 amino acids. The trim removed 6 bases at V and 3 bases at J, leaving 7 bases unmatched. This CDR3 reads CASRPDRGWTDTQYF. As DNA, the CDR3 is TGTGCCAGCAGACCGGACAGGGGATGGACAGATACGCAGTATTTT.

This clonotype was seen more than once but under ten times. The genes are TRBV5-1 and TRBJ1-6; D is possibly TRBD1 (6 bases). Deletions cut 0 bases from V and 9 bases from J, with 19 bases between. The CDR3 covers 17 residues. CDR1 and CDR2 from the germline V gene are SGHRS and YFSETQ. This CDR3 reads CASSLEARGYDGSPLHF. Here the CDR3 DNA reads TGCGCCAGCAGCTTGGAGGCCAGGGGCTACGACGGTTCACCCCTCCACTTT.

This clonotype was seen repeatedly, ten times or more. The rearrangement joins TRBV12-3 or TRBV12-4 to TRBJ1-3; a possible D gene is TRBD1 (5 bases). The V end was cut by 3 bases, the J end by 2 bases, with 14 bases between. The CDR3 extends over 16 amino acids. Written as DNA, the CDR3 is TGTGCCAGCAGTTTTAGTGCAGGGTTCGCTGGAAACACCATATATTTT. Its protein product is CASSFSAGFAGNTIYF.

With regard to this clonotype: The junction differs from germline at one of its ends, possibly a read error. J is TRBJ2-3 and V is TRBV12-3 or TRBV12-4; 9 bases are a match to TRBD2. The CDR3 sequence is 14 residues long. The CDR3 DNA follows: TGTGCCAGCAGTCTAGCGGGGATCACAGATACGCAGTATTTT. It encodes CASSLAGITDTQYF.

This clonotype has just a few counts. One end of the junction varies from germline; a read error may be responsible. J is TRBJ1-2 and V is TRBV7-2; TRBD1 is a possible D gene (6 bases). CDR1 is SGHTA, CDR2 FQGNSA, per germline. CDR3 length equals 11 residues. CDR3 sequence reads: CASSLDFGQNF. CDR3 nucleotides: TGTGCCAGCAGCTTAGATTTTGGACAGAACTTC.

This chain links TRBV7-9 with TRBJ1-1; no firm D call. Germline V gene data show CDR1 as SEHNR and CDR2 as FQNEAQ (reference sequence). The CDR3 has 13 residues. Trimming shortened V by 2 bases and J by 3 bases, and 7 bases separated the two germline ends. The CDR3 here is CASSLSADTEAFF. CDR3 in DNA: TGTGCCAGCAGCTTATCGGCGGACACTGAAGCTTTCTTT.

The chain joins TRBV20-1 to TRBJ1-6; D not resolved. Per germline, CDR1 DFQATT and CDR2 SNEGSKA (reference sequence). V lost 3 bases, J lost 2 bases, and 11 bases lay in between. The CDR3 contains 15 residues. CDR3 DNA: TGCAGTGCTAGGGGAGGCTACCCCTATAATTCACCCCTCCACTTT. Protein: CSARGGYPYNSPLHF.

This clonotype was detected only a few times. The CDR3 loop is CASTGRTRLGAPLHF. In DNA form, the CDR3 reads TGTGCCAGCACCGGCAGGACGAGGCTAGGAGCACCCCTCCACTTT. J is TRBJ1-6 and V is TRBV6-1; no clear D. The CDR3 length is 15 residues. The V and J ends lost 7 bases and 11 bases respectively, with 21 bases between them. Per germline, CDR1 MNHNS and CDR2 SASEGT.

This clonotype has ten or more counts. V usage is TRBV29-1 and J usage is TRBJ2-1; 7 bases agree with TRBD1. Germline V gives CDR1 SQVTM, CDR2 ANQGSEA. The V segment lost 6 bases and the J segment 7 bases; nucleotides outside the gene matches: 12. This CDR3 has 14 amino acids. The CDR3 coding sequence is TGCAGCGTAGAGACAGGGTGGTCTACAAATGAGCAGTTCTTC. Residues: CSVETGWSTNEQFF.

The chain joins TRBV5-1 to TRBJ2-1; maybe TRBD2 (5 bases). V lost 3 bases and J lost 8, with 9 bases in between. This CDR3 comprises 12 residues. The germline V gene encodes CDR1 SGHRS and CDR2 YFSETQ. This CDR3 reads CASSYTRHEQFF. CDR3 nucleotides: TGCGCCAGCAGCTACACTAGACATGAGCAGTTCTTC.

In this sample, this clonotype turned up once. The rearrangement joins TRBV5-1 to TRBJ2-3, with 13 nucleotides matching TRBD2. This CDR3 has 16 amino acids. V shed 4 bases and J 6 bases; nucleotides not matched to a gene: 8. The germline V gene has CDR1 SGHRS and CDR2 YFSETQ. CDR3 region: CASSVGTSGVQDTQYF. Written as DNA, the CDR3 is TGCGCCAGCAGCGTCGGGACTAGCGGGGTCCAGGATACGCAGTATTTT.